This entry lists 17 T cell receptor beta chains sequenced from one sample in a study of T cells expressing NK-cell markers. With the 5' RACE reads reprocessed, TCRdb shows one record per CDR3 protein and no DNA. This repertoire includes about 150,000 distinct CDR3 sequences. Sequencing was performed on blood T cells: a sorted CD56 or NKG2C T cell subset, CD4+ or CD8+ T cells, or bulk PBMC T cells (not recorded which). Receptors were obtained from a woman aged 45-65 years in good health.

The chain employs TRBV2 and TRBJ2-1; as DNA is missing, the TRBD2 call by TCRdb cannot be tested. Per the germline V gene, CDR1 is SNHLY and CDR2 is FYNNEI. The CDR3 length is 17 residues. The CDR3 here is CASSEAGRGLAGDEQFF.

V gene TRBV20-1 combines with J gene TRBJ2-3; the TCRdb call, TRBD1, lacks DNA for checking. From germline, CDR1 is DFQATT and CDR2 SNEGSKA (reference sequence). This CDR3 is 14 amino acids long. The CDR3 sequence is CSARDSTGRYTQYF.

V usage is TRBV5-1 and J usage is TRBJ2-3; absent DNA, TCRdb's TRBD1 call cannot be checked. The CDR3 is 15 residues long. Germline V gene data show CDR1 as SGHRS and CDR2 as YFSETQ. This CDR3 is CASSLEGGFPDTQYF.

The chain joins TRBV12-3 or TRBV12-4 to TRBJ1-4; TCRdb proposes TRBD1, but this gene call is untestable without DNA. CDR3 length equals 16 residues. The CDR3 sequence: CASSLGGFSTNEKLFF.

This sequence joins TRBV9 and TRBJ1-2. Germline V lookup: CDR1 SGDLS, CDR2 YYNGEE. The CDR3 has 15 residues. CDR3 residues: CASSVEGRVVDGYTF.

CDR3 region: CASSGTGDYGYTF. The V call is TRBV7-9, the J call TRBJ1-2; the TCRdb D gene call, TRBD1, has no DNA to confirm it. There are 13 residues in the CDR3. CDR1 is SEHNR, CDR2 FQNEAQ, per germline (reference sequence).

The chain couples TRBV5-1 to TRBJ2-5; the D call of TRBD2 rests on TCRdb alone, since no DNA is present to check it. Germline CDR1 and CDR2: SGHRS and YFSETQ. This CDR3 has 15 amino acids. The chain's CDR3 is CASSLLSEGMETQYF.

This chain uses TRBV7-9 with TRBJ2-7; the TCRdb D gene call, TRBD1, has no DNA to confirm it. The CDR3 is made up of 14 amino acids. The germline gives CDR1 SEHNR, CDR2 FQNEAQ (reference sequence). The CDR3 reads CASSTQGDLDEQYF. Supplemented by reference TRBV7-9 and TRBJ2-7, the full variable domain reads DTGVSQNPRHKITKRGQNVTFRCDPISEHNRLYWYRQTLGQGPEFLTYFQNEAQLEKSRLLSDRFSAERPKGSFSTLEIQRTEQGDSAMYLCASSTQGDLDEQYFGPGTRLTVT.

V gene TRBV2 combines with J gene TRBJ2-2. Looked up from germline, CDR1 is SNHLY and CDR2 is FYNNEI. This CDR3 region has 15 residues. CDR3 in amino acids: CASSEGVPNTGELFF. Variable domain in full (rest from reference TRBV2 and TRBJ2-2): EPEVTQTPSHQVTQMGQEVILRCVPISNHLYFYWYRQILGQKVEFLVSFYNNEISEKSEIFDDQFSVERPDGSNFTLKIRSTKLEDSAMYFCASSEGVPNTGELFFGEGSRLTVL.

The V call is TRBV6-1, the J call TRBJ1-2; as DNA is missing, the TRBD1 call by TCRdb cannot be tested. In germline, CDR1 is MNHNS, CDR2 SASEGT. The CDR3 contains 14 residues. CDR3 sequence: CASSEWGTGNGYTF.

CDR3 residues: CSARGIRAGLAGKETQYF. This chain uses TRBV20-1 with TRBJ2-5; there is no DNA to check the TCRdb D call of TRBD2. Looked up from germline, CDR1 is DFQATT and CDR2 is SNEGSKA (reference sequence). This CDR3 spans 18 amino acids.

The CDR3 loop is CASSWTSGSYEQYF. The genes are TRBV6-5 and TRBJ2-7; TCRdb gives TRBD2 as the D gene, but with no DNA this cannot be confirmed. CDR1 and CDR2 (germline): MNHEY, SVGAGI. The CDR3 has 14 amino acids.

V is TRBV19 and J is TRBJ2-5. Per the germline V gene, CDR1 is LNHDA and CDR2 is SQIVND (reference sequence). The CDR3 covers 12 residues. The chain's CDR3 is CASSIDEETQYF.

The rearrangement joins TRBV4-1 to TRBJ1-2; checking the TCRdb D call of TRBD1 is not possible without DNA. In germline, CDR1 is MGHRA, CDR2 YSYEKL. The CDR3 has 13 amino acids. CDR3 protein: CASSQRQGDGYTF.

The rearrangement joins TRBV20-1 to TRBJ2-1; the TCRdb D gene call, TRBD2, has no DNA to confirm it. The germline gives CDR1 DFQATT, CDR2 SNEGSKA (reference sequence). This CDR3 is 16 amino acids long. CDR3 residues: CSATPSGRARVDEQFF.

The chain employs TRBV24-1 and TRBJ2-1; there is no DNA to check the TCRdb D call of TRBD2. Germline V gene sequence: CDR1 KGHDR, CDR2 SFDVKD. The length of the CDR3 is 17 residues. CDR3 protein: CATSDGGTGQSGRLKFF.

The chain joins TRBV5-1 to TRBJ1-1; the TRBD1 assignment by TCRdb is unverifiable without DNA. The CDR3 has 16 amino acids. The germline V gene encodes CDR1 SGHRS and CDR2 YFSETQ. CDR3: CASSPSSDRRIAEAFF.